Listed below are T cell receptor beta chains from one sample, sequenced in a study of blood T cell repertoires in COVID-19. Here immunoSEQ multiplex PCR was the method, and the copy in TCRdb shows in-frame clones only, minus some. The table lists fewer than 300,000 clones, about 86% of them singletons. Sequencing used peripheral blood. The source is a woman in her twenties or thirties with COVID-19, enrolled during active disease. Both conserved end residues are part of each CDR3. Fields, in order: V gene, clone size, D gene, J gene, CDR3 protein, CDR3 DNA. A D gene is named only where the DNA matches it firmly. Clone size is given for some rows only: seen once, a few or many times, or a class if the clone is expanded.

v_call: TRBV5-5; clone_size: -; d_call: -; j_call: TRBJ1-4; cdr3_aa: CASSLREPYNEKLFF; cdr3_nt: TGTGCCAGCAGCTTGCGGGAGCCCTATAATGAAAAACTGTTTTTT
v_call: TRBV18; clone_size: -; d_call: TRBD1; j_call: TRBJ2-7; cdr3_aa: CASSADRGSYEQYF; cdr3_nt: TGTGCCAGCTCGGCGGACAGGGGGTCCTACGAGCAGTACTTC
v_call: TRBV24-1; clone_size: -; d_call: TRBD1; j_call: TRBJ1-2; cdr3_aa: CATSDPNADRASNYGYTF; cdr3_nt: TGTGCCACCAGTGATCCTAATGCGGACAGGGCTTCGAACTATGGCTACACCTTC
v_call: TRBV27; clone_size: -; d_call: TRBD1; j_call: TRBJ1-2; cdr3_aa: CASTPTGGDYGYTF; cdr3_nt: TGTGCCAGCACCCCGACAGGGGGCGACTATGGCTACACCTTC
v_call: TRBV7-9; clone_size: -; d_call: TRBD2; j_call: TRBJ2-7; cdr3_aa: CASSPPSGGFHEQYF; cdr3_nt: TGTGCCAGCAGCCCCCCTAGCGGGGGGTTCCACGAGCAGTACTTC
v_call: TRBV7-6; clone_size: few; d_call: -; j_call: TRBJ1-1; cdr3_aa: CASSLVAVTEAFF; cdr3_nt: TGTGCCAGCAGCTTAGTTGCGGTCACTGAAGCTTTCTTT
v_call: TRBV7-9; clone_size: once; d_call: -; j_call: TRBJ2-5; cdr3_aa: CASSFGPQPQTQYF; cdr3_nt: TGTGCCAGCAGCTTTGGGCCACAGCCCCAGACCCAGTACTTC
v_call: TRBV27; clone_size: -; d_call: -; j_call: TRBJ1-5; cdr3_aa: CASSLYSVRGGNQPQHF; cdr3_nt: TGTGCCAGCAGTTTATATAGTGTCAGGGGTGGCAATCAGCCCCAGCATTTT
v_call: TRBV11-2; clone_size: -; d_call: TRBD1; j_call: TRBJ2-7; cdr3_aa: CASSTTGTAQYEQYF; cdr3_nt: TGTGCCAGCAGCACGACAGGGACGGCCCAATACGAGCAGTACTTC
v_call: TRBV19; clone_size: -; d_call: -; j_call: TRBJ2-1; cdr3_aa: CASSMDGRYNEQFF; cdr3_nt: TGTGCCAGTAGTATGGATGGGAGATACAATGAGCAGTTCTTC
v_call: TRBV27; clone_size: -; d_call: -; j_call: TRBJ1-1; cdr3_aa: CASSRSGWTEAFF; cdr3_nt: TGTGCCAGCAGTAGGAGTGGGTGGACTGAAGCTTTCTTT
v_call: TRBV12-5; clone_size: -; d_call: -; j_call: TRBJ1-3; cdr3_aa: CASGLDRPSSSGNTIYF; cdr3_nt: TGTGCTAGTGGTTTGGACAGGCCCTCTTCGTCAGGAAACACCATATATTTT
v_call: TRBV7-8; clone_size: -; d_call: TRBD2; j_call: TRBJ2-2; cdr3_aa: CASNELAGVATGELFF; cdr3_nt: TGTGCCAGCAACGAACTAGCGGGGGTTGCAACCGGGGAGCTGTTTTTT
v_call: TRBV12-3/TRBV12-4; clone_size: -; d_call: -; j_call: TRBJ2-7; cdr3_aa: CASSTTEYEQYF; cdr3_nt: TGTGCCAGCAGTACGACAGAATACGAGCAGTACTTC
v_call: TRBV7-8; clone_size: -; d_call: TRBD1; j_call: TRBJ1-2; cdr3_aa: CASSSESIDRVGGYTF; cdr3_nt: TGTGCCAGCAGCTCCGAATCCATTGACAGGGTTGGAGGCTACACCTTC
v_call: TRBV5-5; clone_size: -; d_call: -; j_call: TRBJ1-2; cdr3_aa: CASSPDSIYGYTF; cdr3_nt: TGTGCCAGCAGCCCTGACAGTATCTATGGCTACACCTTC
v_call: TRBV6-5; clone_size: -; d_call: TRBD1; j_call: TRBJ1-4; cdr3_aa: CASRSDRGDEKLFF; cdr3_nt: TGTGCCAGCAGGAGCGACAGGGGAGATGAAAAACTGTTTTTT
v_call: TRBV14; clone_size: -; d_call: TRBD1; j_call: TRBJ2-7; cdr3_aa: CASSQDRDRSDQYF; cdr3_nt: TGTGCCAGCAGCCAAGATCGGGACAGGTCTGATCAGTACTTC
v_call: TRBV19; clone_size: -; d_call: TRBD1; j_call: TRBJ1-5; cdr3_aa: CASSFGTGGRQPQHF; cdr3_nt: TGTGCCAGTAGTTTCGGGACAGGGGGCAGGCAGCCCCAGCATTTT
v_call: TRBV6-6; clone_size: -; d_call: -; j_call: TRBJ1-2; cdr3_aa: CASRWAGTNYGYTF; cdr3_nt: TGTGCCAGCAGATGGGCAGGAACCAACTATGGCTACACCTTC
v_call: TRBV2; clone_size: -; d_call: TRBD2; j_call: TRBJ2-1; cdr3_aa: CASSEVGAGAFVEQFF; cdr3_nt: TGTGCCAGCAGTGAGGTCGGAGCGGGGGCCTTCGTTGAGCAGTTCTTC
v_call: TRBV5-1; clone_size: -; d_call: -; j_call: TRBJ1-6; cdr3_aa: CASRSGSSYNSPLHF; cdr3_nt: TGCGCCAGCAGGTCGGGGAGCTCCTATAATTCACCCCTCCACTTT
v_call: TRBV6-5; clone_size: -; d_call: -; j_call: TRBJ2-3; cdr3_aa: CASSYSGDTQYF; cdr3_nt: TGTGCCAGCAGTTACTCCGGAGATACGCAGTATTTT
v_call: TRBV6-5; clone_size: -; d_call: -; j_call: TRBJ2-1; cdr3_aa: CASSYFGSSYNEQFF; cdr3_nt: TGTGCCAGCAGTTACTTCGGGAGCTCCTACAATGAGCAGTTCTTC
v_call: TRBV5-1; clone_size: -; d_call: -; j_call: TRBJ1-2; cdr3_aa: CASGMTENYGYTF; cdr3_nt: TGCGCCAGCGGTATGACAGAGAACTATGGCTACACCTTC
v_call: TRBV27; clone_size: -; d_call: TRBD1; j_call: TRBJ1-4; cdr3_aa: CASSPRDRGNEKLFF; cdr3_nt: TGTGCCAGCAGTCCCCGGGACAGGGGAAATGAAAAACTGTTTTTT
v_call: TRBV5-5; clone_size: -; d_call: -; j_call: TRBJ1-5; cdr3_aa: CASSFRSNQPQHF; cdr3_nt: TGTGCCAGCAGCTTCAGGAGCAATCAGCCCCAGCATTTT
v_call: TRBV4-1; clone_size: -; d_call: -; j_call: TRBJ2-7; cdr3_aa: CASSQVTGEYEQYF; cdr3_nt: TGCGCCAGCAGCCAAGTCACGGGGGAGTACGAGCAGTACTTC
v_call: TRBV5-5; clone_size: -; d_call: -; j_call: TRBJ1-1; cdr3_aa: CASSPYRERSTEAFF; cdr3_nt: TGTGCCAGCAGCCCCTACAGGGAGAGGAGCACTGAAGCTTTCTTT
v_call: TRBV2; clone_size: -; d_call: -; j_call: TRBJ2-5; cdr3_aa: CASTGGPETQYF; cdr3_nt: TGTGCCAGCACCGGGGGGCCGGAGACCCAGTACTTC
v_call: TRBV28; clone_size: -; d_call: -; j_call: TRBJ1-5; cdr3_aa: CASRERGQPQHF; cdr3_nt: TGTGCCAGCAGAGAAAGGGGTCAGCCCCAGCATTTT
v_call: TRBV21-1; clone_size: few; d_call: -; j_call: TRBJ2-7; cdr3_aa: CASSKESRGFSYEQYF; cdr3_nt: TGTGCCAGCAGCAAAGAATCTAGGGGCTTCTCCTACGAGCAGTACTTC
v_call: TRBV4-1; clone_size: -; d_call: TRBD1; j_call: TRBJ2-6; cdr3_aa: CASSQEGTGASGANVLTF; cdr3_nt: TGCGCCAGCAGCCAAGAGGGGACAGGGGCCTCTGGGGCCAACGTCCTGACTTTC
v_call: TRBV6-6; clone_size: -; d_call: -; j_call: TRBJ1-2; cdr3_aa: CASSYRSGNGYTF; cdr3_nt: TGTGCCAGCAGTTACCGATCAGGGAACGGCTACACCTTC
v_call: TRBV18; clone_size: -; d_call: -; j_call: TRBJ1-1; cdr3_aa: CASSPPIAGFTEAFF; cdr3_nt: TGTGCCAGCTCACCACCGATTGCAGGGTTCACTGAAGCTTTCTTT
v_call: TRBV7-9; clone_size: -; d_call: -; j_call: TRBJ1-2; cdr3_aa: CASSLMARGSEGYTF; cdr3_nt: TGTGCCAGCAGCTTAATGGCCAGGGGTTCGGAAGGCTACACCTTC
v_call: TRBV7-9; clone_size: -; d_call: TRBD1; j_call: TRBJ1-2; cdr3_aa: CASSSDREFRGYTF; cdr3_nt: TGTGCCAGCAGTTCGGACAGGGAGTTTCGTGGCTACACCTTC
v_call: TRBV11-3; clone_size: -; d_call: -; j_call: TRBJ1-5; cdr3_aa: CASSLEGAGENSYSNQPQHF; cdr3_nt: TGTGCCAGCAGCTTAGAAGGGGCAGGGGAAAATTCCTATAGCAATCAGCCCCAGCATTTT
v_call: TRBV9; clone_size: -; d_call: -; j_call: TRBJ2-2; cdr3_aa: CASSPRRGELFF; cdr3_nt: TGTGCCAGCAGCCCCCGGCGGGGGGAGCTGTTTTTT
v_call: TRBV5-8; clone_size: -; d_call: TRBD1; j_call: TRBJ2-7; cdr3_aa: CASSRTGTGVEDEQYF; cdr3_nt: TGTGCCAGCAGCCGCACCGGGACAGGGGTCGAGGACGAGCAGTACTTC
v_call: TRBV11-3; clone_size: -; d_call: TRBD1; j_call: TRBJ2-1; cdr3_aa: CASSFTGGPYNEQFF; cdr3_nt: TGTGCCAGCAGCTTCACAGGGGGCCCCTACAATGAGCAGTTCTTC
v_call: TRBV27; clone_size: -; d_call: -; j_call: TRBJ2-3; cdr3_aa: CASSPSWALIAQIEQYF; cdr3_nt: TGTGCCAGCAGCCCGAGCTGGGCCCTGATCGCACAGATTGAGCAGTATTTT
v_call: TRBV6-5; clone_size: -; d_call: -; j_call: TRBJ2-7; cdr3_aa: CASDQSRGHEQYF; cdr3_nt: TGTGCCAGTGACCAGAGTAGGGGCCACGAGCAGTACTTC
v_call: TRBV9; clone_size: -; d_call: TRBD2; j_call: TRBJ2-7; cdr3_aa: CASSVTSGGFDEQYF; cdr3_nt: TGTGCCAGCAGCGTAACTAGCGGGGGTTTCGACGAGCAGTACTTC
v_call: TRBV12-3/TRBV12-4; clone_size: -; d_call: -; j_call: TRBJ2-2; cdr3_aa: CASTENSGELFF; cdr3_nt: TGTGCCAGCACCGAGAATTCCGGGGAGCTGTTTTTT
v_call: TRBV30; clone_size: -; d_call: -; j_call: TRBJ1-5; cdr3_aa: CAWSRQPVLPQHF; cdr3_nt: TGTGCCTGGAGCCGACAGCCAGTTCTGCCCCAGCATTTT
v_call: TRBV5-4; clone_size: few; d_call: TRBD1; j_call: TRBJ2-7; cdr3_aa: CASSSPGQGVYEQYF; cdr3_nt: TGTGCCAGCAGCTCGCCGGGACAGGGAGTTTACGAGCAGTACTTC
v_call: TRBV11-3; clone_size: once; d_call: TRBD1; j_call: TRBJ2-2; cdr3_aa: CASSTRDRESGELFF; cdr3_nt: TGTGCCAGCAGCACGAGGGACAGGGAGTCCGGGGAGCTGTTTTTT